These 26 T cell receptor beta chains were all obtained from the same sample, sequenced in a study of T cells in Graves' hyperthyroidism and ophthalmopathy. Amplification of TCR beta CDR3 regions was performed using RNA transcripts as template. First-round RT-PCR with HTBI primers amplified the TCR CDR3 region. From the multiplex PCR reads, TCRdb called clonotypes with MiXCR, one entry per CDR3 protein. Among roughly 700,000 distinct CDR3 sequences, 30% to 40% were seen once, and the ten largest hold 31%. What was sequenced was blood. These receptors were obtained from a woman aged 40 to 50 with Graves' hyperthyroidism.

This clonotype has more than one count but fewer than ten. The V call is TRBV5-1, the J call TRBJ1-2, with D perhaps matching TRBD1 (5 bases). This CDR3 is built from 15 residues. V lost 0 bases and J lost 7, with 16 bases in between. Germline CDR1 reads SGHRS; CDR2 reads YFSETQ. CDR3: CASSLGQSGHGGYTF. Written as DNA, the CDR3 is TGCGCCAGCAGCTTGGGACAGTCCGGGCATGGTGGCTACACCTTC.

This clonotype turned up a few times. The gene calls are TRBV12-3 or TRBV12-4 and TRBJ1-2, with no clear D. The CDR3 is made up of 16 amino acids. V gave up 5 bases and J gave up 2 bases, with 18 bases separating them. Here the CDR3 reads CASSPKLWTGNYGYTF. DNA of the CDR3: TGTGCCAGCAGTCCAAAACTTTGGACGGGGAACTATGGCTACACCTTC.

The chain carries TRBV6-5 and TRBJ2-2, with 8 bases lining up with TRBD1. Germline V gene data show CDR1 as MNHEY and CDR2 as SVGAGI. This CDR3 comprises 15 residues. The V and J ends lost 4 bases and 9 bases, in that order; junction bases with no gene match: 10. CDR3 DNA: TGTGCCAGCAGTTCGCCGCGACAGGGGATATGGGAGCTGTTTTTT. As protein: CASSSPRQGIWELFF.

On this clonotype itself: Just one base apart from a much larger clone, this may be a read error. The chain uses TRBV29-1 and TRBJ2-3, with 7 bases identical to TRBD2. The germline CDR1 and CDR2 sequences are SQVTM and ANQGSEA. CDR3 length: 13 residues. V was pared by 7 bases and J by 4 bases, with 8 bases of the junction left unmatched. The CDR3 spells CSAAGRVADTQYF. The CDR3 coding sequence is TGCAGCGCGGCAGGGAGGGTCGCAGATACGCAGTATTTT.

This clonotype was seen ten or more times. The rearrangement joins TRBV20-1 to TRBJ2-7, with a weak D call TRBD1 (5 bases). Germline V lookup: CDR1 DFQATT, CDR2 SNEGSKA (reference sequence). The CDR3 is 15 residues long. V lost 3 bases and J lost 2, with 17 bases in between. For the CDR3, the DNA is TGCAGTGCTAGGGAAGGGGCCGCCCTGGCCTACGAGCAGTACTTC. This gives the protein CSAREGAALAYEQYF.

This clonotype was detected a few times. The J gene is TRBJ1-3, the V gene TRBV28; D is undetermined. V lost 7 bases to trimming and J lost 9 bases, with 16 bases between them. CDR3 length equals 13 residues. Germline V CDR1 and CDR2: MDHEN, SYDVKM. The CDR3 is CASTSDLVGTIYF. In DNA form, the CDR3 reads TGTGCCAGCACCTCCGACCTGGTTGGCACCATATATTTT.

This chain joins TRBV29-1 and TRBJ1-5, with D tentatively TRBD1 (5 bases). This CDR3 is 15 amino acids long. Trimming cost V 6 bases and J 7 bases, with 22 bases left between them. The V gene's germline CDR1 is SQVTM and CDR2 ANQGSEA. The CDR3 region has the DNA TGCAGCGTCCGAGGGGCGGCGGGTACTGGGCAGCCCCAGCATTTT. Its translation: CSVRGAAGTGQPQHF.

This clonotype was observed at least ten times. The V and J genes are TRBV10-3 and TRBJ1-5, with no clear D. The ends were cut back, 5 bases at V and 6 bases at J, with 11 bases in the middle. Germline V CDR1 and CDR2: ENHRY, SYGVKD. The CDR3 length is 13 residues. The CDR3 sequence: CAISSADSQPQHF. The CDR3 nucleotides are TGTGCCATCAGTTCCGCTGATAGTCAGCCCCAGCATTTT.

V usage is TRBV6-5 and J usage is TRBJ1-3, with D unresolved. This CDR3 has 17 residues. Germline lookup yields CDR1 MNHEY and CDR2 SVGAGI. V lost 5 bases and J 0 bases, leaving 17 bases between the germline ends. CDR3 loop: CASSHPDDGNSGNTIYF. CDR3 DNA sequence: TGTGCCAGCAGTCACCCGGACGACGGGAACTCTGGAAACACCATATATTTT.

In its sample, this clonotype was seen many times. CDR3: CASKVSSGANVLTF. For the CDR3, the DNA is TGCGCCAGCAAGGTTAGCTCTGGGGCCAACGTCCTGACTTTC. The chain carries TRBV5-1 and TRBJ2-6; D gene uncertain. CDR1 and CDR2 (germline): SGHRS, YFSETQ. With 6 bases removed from V and 0 bases from J, the gap between germline ends came to 7 bases. The CDR3 loop spans 14 amino acids.

The CDR3 protein is CASSQDYYRQINTGELFF. CDR3 sequence (DNA): TGCGCCAGCAGCCAAGATTACTACAGACAGATAAACACCGGGGAGCTGTTTTTT. The chain employs TRBV4-3 and TRBJ2-2, with a tentative D call TRBD1 (5 bases). Germline V lookup: CDR1 LGHNA, CDR2 YSLEER. CDR3 length equals 18 residues. V dropped 0 bases and J dropped 2 bases, with 16 bases sitting between them.

This chain joins TRBV25-1 and TRBJ2-7; 8 bases are a match to TRBD2. The CDR3 is 15 residues long. With V trimmed by 7 bases and J by 1 base, 9 bases remained unmatched. Germline CDR1 MGHDK, CDR2 SYGVNS. The chain's CDR3 is CASTSLAGPSYEQYF. Written as DNA, the CDR3 is TGTGCCAGCACCTCGCTAGCGGGTCCTTCCTACGAGCAGTACTTC.

Concerning this clonotype: The junction does not match germline at one end; this may be a read error. V usage is TRBV10-3 and J usage is TRBJ1-6; TRBD1 aligns across 12 bases. Germline-derived CDR1 and CDR2 are ENHRY and SYGVKD. The CDR3 length is 16 residues. DNA of the CDR3: TGTGCCAGCAGTTACTCGACGGGACAGGGGGCCGGACCCCTCCACTTT. This translates into CASSYSTGQGAGPLHF.

This sequence joins TRBV10-3 and TRBJ1-3; D possibly corresponds to TRBD1 (6 bases). Germline CDR1 ENHRY, CDR2 SYGVKD. The CDR3 covers 16 residues. The ends were cut back, 4 bases at V and 2 bases at J, with 15 bases in the middle. CDR3 sequence reads: CAISAGVPGAGNTIYF. DNA of the CDR3: TGTGCCATCAGTGCCGGCGTCCCAGGGGCTGGAAACACCATATATTTT.

This chain joins TRBV10-3 and TRBJ1-2; D is perhaps TRBD1 (6 bases). The length of the CDR3 is 14 residues. The V gene's germline CDR1 is ENHRY and CDR2 SYGVKD. Between the trimmed V and J ends, which lost 0 bases and 4 bases, there was a span of 9 bases. The CDR3 sequence is CAISESRQAYGYTF. The DNA of the CDR3 is TGTGCCATCAGTGAGTCACGACAGGCCTATGGCTACACCTTC.

The chain has TRBV7-9 and TRBJ1-3, with TRBD1 identical over 8 bases. This CDR3 has 18 residues. Germline V CDR1 and CDR2: SEHNR, FQNEAQ (reference sequence). V trimming: 8 bases; J trimming: 6 bases; junction bases outside the gene matches: 21. The CDR3 nucleotides are TGTGCCAGCTCACCCAAAGTACCCCTGACAGGGGACGCAAACACCATATATTTT. Amino acid sequence: CASSPKVPLTGDANTIYF.

This clonotype was recorded at least ten times. This sequence joins TRBV9 and TRBJ1-6, with D possibly matching TRBD1 (5 bases). CDR1 is SGDLS, CDR2 YYNGEE, per germline. There are 14 residues in the CDR3. V was trimmed by 3 bases and J by 12 bases, leaving 16 bases between them. The CDR3 bases are TGTGCCAGCAGCGAAACAGGAATCCGGGTACCCCTCCACTTT. Protein: CASSETGIRVPLHF.

This clonotype appeared many times. The V and J genes are TRBV11-2 and TRBJ1-2; no clear D gene. CDR1 and CDR2 (germline): SGHAT, FQNNGV. Trimming removed 5 bases from V and 4 bases from J, with 11 bases in between. The CDR3 has 13 residues. The CDR3 sequence: CASSPLGVYGYTF. The DNA of the CDR3 is TGTGCCAGCAGCCCGCTGGGAGTCTATGGCTACACCTTC.

The V call is TRBV20-1, the J call TRBJ2-7; 11 nucleotides agree with TRBD2. V shed 5 bases and J 1 base; nucleotides not matched to a gene: 4. CDR1 and CDR2 (germline): DFQATT, SNEGSKA (reference sequence). The CDR3 runs 14 residues. The CDR3 here is CSAFSGRDSYEQYF. CDR3 coding DNA: TGCAGTGCTTTTAGCGGGAGGGATTCCTACGAGCAGTACTTC.

The chain uses TRBV11-2 and TRBJ1-4; D call uncertain. V lost 5 bases and J 4 bases, leaving 11 bases between the germline ends. The CDR3 has 14 residues. The germline CDR1 and CDR2 sequences are SGHAT and FQNNGV. The chain's CDR3 is CASSAPTVNEKLFF. The CDR3 bases are TGTGCCAGCAGCGCCCCTACAGTTAATGAAAAACTGTTTTTT.

Regarding this clonotype: Its ends do not fully match the called genes, so a read error is possible. This rearrangement joins TRBV13 to TRBJ2-5, with D hard to call. The J call is in doubt because the DNA end fits TRBJ2-1 better. The CDR3 sequence is 13 residues long. CDR1 and CDR2 from the germline V gene are PRHDT and FYEKMQ (reference sequence). The DNA of the CDR3 is TGCGCCAGCAGCTTTTCCAGTATCGATGAGCAGTTCTTC. Amino acid sequence: CASSFSSIDEQFF.

This clonotype was recorded at least ten times. This chain connects TRBV7-9 to TRBJ2-6; 9 bases line up with TRBD1. V was clipped by 5 bases and J by 2 bases; unmatched bases: 7. Germline assignment: CDR1 SEHNR and CDR2 FQNEAQ (reference sequence). The CDR3 totals 17 residues. CDR3 DNA: TGTGCCAGCAGCCCCGGGACAGGGTCCCCTGGGGCCAACGTCCTGACTTTC. Translated: CASSPGTGSPGANVLTF.

This clonotype was seen more than once but under ten times. The chain combines TRBV19 with TRBJ1-5; tentatively, D is TRBD1 (5 bases). The V and J ends lost 5 bases and 0 bases respectively, with 20 bases between them. The CDR3 spans 18 residues. CDR1 is LNHDA, CDR2 SQIVND, per germline (reference sequence). CDR3 sequence reads: CASSYGGGASDSNQPQHF. CDR3 in DNA: TGTGCCAGTAGTTACGGTGGGGGAGCCTCAGATAGCAATCAGCCCCAGCATTTT.

This clonotype was counted many times. The rearrangement joins TRBV15 to TRBJ1-4; a weak D match, TRBD1 (6 bases). The CDR3 has 14 residues. The germline gives CDR1 LNHNV, CDR2 YYDKDF (reference sequence). Trimming pared 3 bases from V and 4 bases from J, leaving 9 bases between. The CDR3 reads CATSRDRLNEKLFF. CDR3 nucleotides: TGTGCCACCAGCAGGGACAGACTTAATGAAAAACTGTTTTTT.

The V call is TRBV6-6, the J call TRBJ1-1; D remains unclear. The CDR3 loop spans 12 amino acids. Trimming removed 0 bases from V and 11 bases from J, with 10 bases in between. Per germline, CDR1 MNHNY and CDR2 SVGAGI (reference sequence). DNA for the CDR3: TGTGCCAGCAGTTACTCGCCCGGGTTGGCTTTCTTT. Protein: CASSYSPGLAFF.

This sequence joins TRBV19 and TRBJ1-5; D is uncertain. Germline-derived CDR1 and CDR2 are LNHDA and SQIVND (reference sequence). CDR3 length equals 15 residues. Trimming took 4 bases from V and 2 from J, leaving 12 bases between them. CDR3 sequence (DNA): TGTGCCAGTAGTACAGACTGGTTTGGCAATCAGCCCCAGCATTTT. The encoded protein is CASSTDWFGNQPQHF.